The clone carrying this T cell receptor beta chain was observed many times. This entry is derived from a study of early T cells in non-severe SARS-CoV-2 infection. As for the study in general: Sequencing was performed on bulk RNA from unsorted whole blood, leaving chains unpaired.

Attachment of unique molecular identifiers to individual cDNA molecules was performed. A single record per CDR3 protein comes from TCRdb applying MiXCR to the 5' RACE reads. The sample contains some 50,000 distinct CDR3 sequences, 9.3% of which appear only once. CDR3 size: 17 residues. Germline lookup yields CDR1 KGHSH and CDR2 LQKENI. Trimming took off 0 bases at V and 0 bases at J, with 12 bases between the two ends. The TCR was taken from an adult who was a healthcare worker with PCR-confirmed SARS-CoV-2 infection or an uninfected control (not recorded which). This chain joins TRBV18 and TRBJ2-1; D not certain. The sample was whole blood. The CDR3 DNA follows: TGTGCCAGCTCACCACCGTTGGGCGGCACCTCCTACAATGAGCAGTTCTTC. This encodes CASSPPLGGTSYNEQFF.